A selection of T cell receptor beta chains follows, all from one sample in a study of cytomegalovirus exposure and HLA in healthy donors. Sequencing used immunoSEQ multiplex PCR; TCRdb keeps in-frame clones, though not all of them. The table has about 67,000 clones, over 75% seen once. Sequencing used PBMCs. The source is a woman aged 30 to 39 in good health and CMV-seronegative. CDR3s include the opening cysteine and the closing phenylalanine or tryptophan.

TRBJ2-3 14 TRBV29-1 CSVGASVGTDTQYF
TRBJ1-6 15 TRBV7-8 CASSLGTGINSPLHF
TRBJ2-6 16 TRBV6-5 CASSYEGASGANVLTF
TRBJ1-1 14 TRBV7-9 CASSPPDRATEAFF
TRBJ2-1 14 TRBV7-2 CASSIGSIGNEQFF
TRBJ1-5 14 TRBV6-5 CASRPTTGNQPQHF
TRBJ2-1 15 TRBV5-1 CASSTLAGEYNEQFF
TRBJ2-1 15 TRBV10-1 CASSERQGVYNEQFF
TRBJ2-1 13 TRBV7-9 CASSSGGLNEQFF
TRBJ1-5 18 TRBV30 CAWSVRQGAPYSNQPQHF
TRBJ2-7 14 TRBV7-9 CASSLGGGPYEQYF
TRBJ1-5 15 TRBV30 CAWSPGTGGQQPQHF
TRBJ2-2 13 TRBV30 CAWSGWLTGELFF
TRBJ2-1 13 TRBV28 CASSRARYNEQFF
TRBJ1-2 14 TRBV9 CASSVGEGSNGYTF
TRBJ2-5 13 TRBV4-1 CASSRGSQETQYF
TRBJ1-2 14 TRBV7-9 CASSLAEQGDGYTF
TRBJ2-7 13 TRBV5-1 CASSLEPGSEQYF
TRBJ2-1 12 TRBV2 CASSATAGEQFF
TRBJ2-1 14 TRBV29-1 CSVVSESSYNEQFF
TRBJ2-1 15 TRBV4-2 CASRSRGTPQNEQFF
TRBJ2-7 14 TRBV6-6 CASSYTTGTYEQYF
TRBJ2-7 13 TRBV5-4 CASSYGQPYEQYF
TRBJ2-1 11 TRBV7-8 CASSLGNEQFF
TRBJ2-3 16 TRBV25-1 CASSEWGTGGTDTQYF
TRBJ2-7 13 TRBV6-5 CASSYNSRYEQYF
TRBJ1-2 14 TRBV9 CASSPSRGNYGYTF
TRBJ1-2 13 TRBV2 CASLIGPGLPYTF
TRBJ1-4 13 TRBV7-8 CASSPDREEKLFF
TRBJ1-2 15 TRBV4-1 CASSQEGGALRGYTF
TRBJ1-2 11 TRBV28 CASSHSDGYTF
TRBJ2-2 16 TRBV21-1 CASSKERTGDTGELFF
TRBJ2-1 12 TRBV9 CASSGTYNEQFF
TRBJ2-7 13 TRBV10-3 CAISTDSDYEQYF
TRBJ2-3 15 TRBV4-3 CASSQDQAGADTQYF
TRBJ2-7 17 TRBV4-1 CASSRSGHDRSSYEQYF
TRBJ2-1 15 TRBV6-1 CASSELAGGSREQFF
TRBJ2-3 19 TRBV30 CAWSVWGQGPREGTDTQYF
TRBJ2-2 15 TRBV29-1 CSVAPGTGQTGELFF
TRBJ2-6 17 TRBV29-1 CSVERRDESSGANVLTF
TRBJ2-6 15 TRBV29-1 CSVTRLFSGANVLTF
TRBJ2-7 15 TRBV4-1 CASSGGRDLIHEQYF
TRBJ2-1 13 TRBV4-1 CASSLVLNNEQFF
TRBJ1-5 12 TRBV19 CASRDGPGAQHF
TRBJ1-1 16 TRBV2 CASSQRGRRANTEAFF
TRBJ1-2 14 TRBV5-1 CASSRDTDAYGYTF
TRBJ2-1 15 TRBV10-3 CALNGGREGRDEQFF
TRBJ2-7 14 TRBV15 CATSRGQGGYEQYF
TRBJ2-7 15 TRBV28 CASSSGDRGEGEQYF
TRBJ1-1 12 TRBV6-1 CASKQVYTEAFF